The 10 T cell receptor beta chains below were found in one sample sequenced in a study of shared clonotypes between healthy human individuals. Here immunoSEQ multiplex PCR was the method, and the copy in TCRdb shows in-frame clones only, minus some. The data show some 1 million clones, around 74% seen once. Sequencing was performed on memory CD4+ T cells sorted from blood. Specified subset: CD45RA-negative fraction. The source of these receptors is a man aged 18 to 29 in good health.

The chain employs TRBV2 and TRBJ2-7; D unclear. Germline CDR1 and CDR2: SNHLY and FYNNEI. This CDR3 is built from 10 residues. V shed 4 bases and J shed 4 bases, with 2 bases lying between them. CDR3 region: CASSAYEQYF. CDR3 coding DNA: TGTGCCAGCAGTGCTTACGAGCAGTACTTC.

The chain uses TRBV19 and TRBJ1-4, with 8 nucleotides matching TRBD1. V was clipped by 5 bases and J by 8 bases; unmatched bases: 7. From germline, CDR1 is LNHDA and CDR2 SQIVND (reference sequence). The CDR3 spans 14 residues. CDR3 in amino acids: CASSSRGPGEKLFF. The CDR3 DNA reads as TGTGCCAGTAGTTCCAGGGGGCCGGGGGAAAAACTGTTTTTT.

The chain is built from TRBV5-1 and TRBJ2-2; 11 bases are shared with TRBD2. The CDR3 length is 17 residues. Germline CDR1 reads SGHRS; CDR2 reads YFSETQ. V lost 9 bases, J lost 4 bases, and 14 bases stayed unmatched. CDR3 loop: CATALLPGLAVTGELFF. CDR3 nucleotides: TGCGCCACCGCCCTACTGCCGGGACTAGCGGTCACCGGGGAGCTGTTTTTT.

V usage is TRBV5-1 and J usage is TRBJ2-1; D remains unclear. Between the trimmed V and J ends, which lost 2 bases and 0 bases, there was a span of 12 bases. The CDR3 covers 16 residues. Germline values: CDR1 SGHRS, CDR2 YFSETQ. As DNA, the CDR3 is TGCGCCAGCAGCTTATTTTTTCCGAGCTCCTACAATGAGCAGTTCTTC. Translated, it gives CASSLFFPSSYNEQFF.

Comment on this clone: Since a far larger clone is one base different, this is likely a read error. The rearrangement uses TRBV7-2 and TRBJ2-5; D gene uncertain. The CDR3 is 14 amino acids. V was pared by 5 bases and J by 1 base, with 11 bases between. CDR1 is SGHTA, CDR2 FQGNSA, per germline. CDR3 in DNA: TGTGCCAGCAGCCCGATCGCGGCCCAAGAGACCCAGTACTTC. Translation: CASSPIAAQETQYF.

The chain has TRBV5-1 and TRBJ2-5, with D hard to call. Per germline, CDR1 SGHRS and CDR2 YFSETQ. The V end was cut by 0 bases, the J end by 1 base, with 7 bases between. The CDR3 has 14 residues. CDR3 bases: TGCGCCAGCAGCTTGGGGGCCACCCAAGAGACCCAGTACTTC. Its translation is CASSLGATQETQYF.

V and J are TRBV4-1 and TRBJ2-1, with TRBD2 matching 9 bases. J was trimmed by 8 bases and V by 10 bases; bases with no gene match: 15. Germline loops: CDR1 MGHRA, CDR2 YSYEKL. The CDR3 sequence is 15 residues long. CDR3 sequence: CATKPRAGGGYEQFF. The CDR3 bases are TGCGCCACCAAACCGAGAGCGGGAGGAGGGTATGAGCAGTTCTTC.

Note on this clone: The sample carries other DNA sequences with the same CDR3. The chain recombines TRBV30 with TRBJ2-7; D is unresolved. Germline CDR1 and CDR2: GTSNPN and SVGIG (reference sequence). The length of the CDR3 is 11 residues. Deletions cut 4 bases from V and 0 bases from J, with 4 bases between. CDR3 residues: CAWTSSYEQYF. The CDR3 nucleotides read TGTGCCTGGACGTCCTCCTACGAGCAGTACTTC.

V gene TRBV19 combines with J gene TRBJ1-6, with a weak D call TRBD1 (6 bases). V was pared by 10 bases and J by 9 bases, with 19 bases between. This CDR3 has 14 residues. The V gene's germline CDR1 is LNHDA and CDR2 SQIVND (reference sequence). The CDR3 DNA follows: TGTGCCACCTACGACAGGAGACCGGGTTCACCCCTCCACTTT. Its protein product is CATYDRRPGSPLHF.

Concerning this clone: A far larger clone is a single base away, which makes a read error likely. V gene TRBV2 combines with J gene TRBJ2-7, with 11 bases aligning to TRBD1. CDR1 is SNHLY, CDR2 FYNNEI, per germline. The CDR3 is made up of 14 amino acids. V trimming: 6 bases; J trimming: 3 bases; junction bases outside the gene matches: 4. The DNA for the CDR3 is TGTGCCAGCAGGCCCGGGACAGGGGGCTACGAGCAGTACTTC. This codes for CASRPGTGGYEQYF. Using reference TRBV2 and TRBJ2-7 for the parts outside the CDR3, the full variable domain is EPEVTQTPSHQVTQMGQEVILRCVPISNHLYFYWYRQILGQKVEFLVSFYNNEISEKSEIFDDQFSVERPDGSNFTLKIRSTKLEDSAMYFCASRPGTGGYEQYFGPGTRLTVT.